This is a list of T cell receptor beta chains from one sample in a study of cytomegalovirus exposure and HLA in healthy donors. Repertoires were generated with immunoSEQ multiplex PCR, while TCRdb's copy carries only in-frame clones and drops some. The sample records about 190,000 clones, 65% to 75% being singletons. The specimen sequenced was PBMCs. The source of these receptors is a man aged 30 to 39 in good health and CMV-seropositive. Each CDR3 is given with its conserved first and last residue. D genes are given only for firm matches. Expanded clones get a size class; other rows say once, few or many, or leave the size out.

j_gene,v_gene,d_gene,abundance,len,CDR3aa,CDR3nt
TRBJ2-5,TRBV7-7,.,few,14,CASSLRQGGETQYF,TGTGCTAGCAGCTTAAGGCAGGGGGGAGAGACCCAGTACTTC
TRBJ2-1,TRBV11-1,.,once,14,CASSVGISPDEQFF,TGTGCCAGCAGCGTCGGGATTTCACCCGATGAGCAGTTCTTC
TRBJ2-1,TRBV5-1,TRBD2,.,19,CASSWTVSITREAYNEQFF,TGCGCCAGCAGCTGGACCGTTAGTATAACGCGGGAGGCCTACAATGAGCAGTTCTTC
TRBJ2-5,TRBV7-9,.,few,15,CASSLAADLKETQYF,TGTGCCAGCAGCTTAGCGGCAGATTTGAAAGAGACCCAGTACTTC
TRBJ2-5,TRBV30,TRBD2,.,15,CAWRGLAGVQETQYF,TGTGCCTGGCGGGGACTAGCGGGGGTCCAAGAGACCCAGTACTTC
TRBJ2-7,TRBV10-3,TRBD2,.,14,CAISDRGVTYEQYF,TGTGCCATCAGTGATCGGGGGGTAACCTACGAGCAGTACTTC
TRBJ2-7,TRBV5-4,TRBD1,.,15,CASSSRTGARNEQYF,TGTGCCAGCAGCTCCCGGACAGGGGCGCGGAACGAGCAGTACTTC
TRBJ2-5,TRBV30,.,.,13,CAWRDPLRETQYF,TGTGCCTGGAGGGATCCCCTGAGGGAGACCCAGTACTTC
TRBJ2-2,TRBV19,.,.,18,CASSPRGASGTNTGELFF,TGTGCCAGTAGCCCAAGGGGGGCTAGCGGCACGAACACCGGGGAGCTGTTTTTT
TRBJ2-5,TRBV5-5,TRBD2,.,14,CASSWTSGVETQYF,TGTGCCAGCAGCTGGACTAGCGGGGTGGAGACCCAGTACTTC
TRBJ2-7,TRBV7-9,.,.,12,CASSPLSYEQYF,TGTGCCAGCAGCCCCCTTTCCTACGAGCAGTACTTC
TRBJ1-6,TRBV25-1,.,.,14,CASSERIQNSPLHF,TGTGCCAGCAGTGAGCGAATCCAAAATTCACCCCTCCACTTT
TRBJ1-5,TRBV28,TRBD1,.,13,CATTGTGYQPQHF,TGTGCCACCACTGGGACAGGGTATCAGCCCCAGCATTTT
TRBJ2-2,TRBV5-1,.,.,15,CASSLGRGYTGELFF,TGCGCCAGCAGCTTGGGCCGCGGATACACCGGGGAGCTGTTTTTT
TRBJ2-2,TRBV5-1,.,.,14,CASNFGGETGELFF,TGCGCCAGCAACTTTGGAGGCGAAACCGGGGAGCTGTTTTTT
TRBJ2-5,TRBV2,.,once,13,CATGRGHQETQYF,TGTGCCACGGGAAGGGGACATCAAGAGACCCAGTACTTC
TRBJ2-1,TRBV2,TRBD2,.,15,CASKTSGVSYNEQFF,TGTGCCAGCAAAACTAGCGGGGTTTCCTACAATGAGCAGTTCTTC
TRBJ2-2,TRBV7-2,.,.,17,CASSSQGGGPSTGELFF,TGTGCCAGCAGCTCTCAAGGGGGGGGTCCCTCCACCGGGGAGCTGTTTTTT